This T cell receptor beta chain was sequenced for a study of shared clonotypes between healthy human individuals. Adult donors, all healthy and HIV-negative, had no recent acute infections or vaccinations. The V end was cut by 6 bases, the J end by 4 bases, with 15 bases between. The germline CDR1 and CDR2 sequences are SGHTA and FQGTGA. This CDR3 has 15 residues. Genomic DNA of every subset was divided equally among multiple immunoSEQ plates. Unsorted PBMC DNA went through sequencing on ten immunoSEQ deep assay plates. In the source study's methods: Filtering was not the same, since immunoSEQ gave junction-only sequences without quality scores. TCRdb's table, derived via immunoSEQ multiplex PCR, lists solely in-frame clones and lacks some. V, J and clone size were drawn from that table, and D and trimming were deduced from the DNA. The repertoire includes about 470,000 clones, 70% to 80% of them detected once, and roughly an eighth sits in the top ten.

This clone was recorded once. The receptor comes from a woman between 40 and 55 years old in good health. Some clones in this sample may be carry-over from other donors' samples. The chain uses TRBV7-3 and TRBJ2-2; D possibly corresponds to TRBD2 (6 bases). Sequences were obtained from PBMCs. The CDR3 loop is CASRDPGLPTGELFF. The CDR3 region has the DNA TGTGCCAGCAGAGATCCGGGACTTCCCACCGGGGAGCTGTTTTTT.